These T cell receptor beta chains were read from a single sample in a study of response to subunit inactivated influenza vaccine. Each CDR3 protein is one row after TCRdb ran MiXCR on the RT-PCR reads. The sample includes more than 550,000 distinct CDR3 sequences, about 11% of them seen just once. These records were also assigned to another study, of T cells expressing NK-cell markers.

Here the sequenced sample was PBMCs from blood, taken on the day of vaccination. These receptors originate from a man aged 45-60 years who received an inactivated influenza vaccine. Both conserved end residues are part of each CDR3. A D gene is named only where the DNA matches it firmly. Size is omitted from some rows. Given values are once, few, many or a class for expanded clones.

D gene,clone size,J gene,V gene,CDR3 DNA,CDR3 protein
NA,NA,TRBJ2-5,TRBV6-5,TGTGCCAGCAGTAACGGACTATCGGATCTTCAAGAGACCCAGTACTTC,CASSNGLSDLQETQYF
NA,NA,TRBJ2-5,TRBV4-3,TGCGCCAGCAGCCAAGATCAGTCGGGGCCCCAGGAGACCCAGTACTTC,CASSQDQSGPQETQYF
NA,NA,TRBJ1-6,TRBV10-3,TGTGCCACCAAGCACGGGATTGATTCACCCCTCCACTTT,CATKHGIDSPLHF
NA,NA,TRBJ1-2,TRBV20-1,TGCAGTGCTAGTTTTCCCCAGTCCGAATATGGCTACACCTTC,CSASFPQSEYGYTF
NA,few,TRBJ2-5,TRBV5-1,TGCGCCAGCAGCTTGAGTGGGGCGAGACAAGAGACCCAGTACTTC,CASSLSGARQETQYF
TRBD1,many,TRBJ2-7,TRBV5-1,TGCGCCAGCAGCTTGGCCGGGACAGCCTCCTACGAGCAGTACTTC,CASSLAGTASYEQYF
TRBD1,many,TRBJ2-7,TRBV29-1,TGCAGCGTTGAAGGACAGGGAGAGGGTACCTACGAGCAGTACTTC,CSVEGQGEGTYEQYF
TRBD2,once,TRBJ2-3,TRBV5-1,TGCGCCAGCAGCCGGGACGGGACTAGCGGGAGAGATACGCAGTATTTT,CASSRDGTSGRDTQYF
TRBD2,many,TRBJ2-3,TRBV29-1,TGCAGCGCCTTATTGACTAGCGTAGGAACAGATACGCAGTATTTT,CSALLTSVGTDTQYF
NA,NA,TRBJ2-5,TRBV10-3,TGTGCCATCAGTGAGTGGACCGGCGAGGAGACCCAGTACTTC,CAISEWTGEETQYF
TRBD2,NA,TRBJ2-7,TRBV4-3,TGCGCCAGCAGCCAAGATATTCCGGGACTAGCAGTCTCCGGCTCCTACGAGCAGTACTTC,CASSQDIPGLAVSGSYEQYF
NA,few,TRBJ1-6,TRBV7-8,TGTGCCAGCAGCTTAGACAGATCGAATTCACCCCTCCACTTT,CASSLDRSNSPLHF
NA,NA,TRBJ2-7,TRBV20-1,TGCAGTGCTATGACCTTAGCTGGTACCTACGAGCAGTACTTC,CSAMTLAGTYEQYF
NA,many,TRBJ2-2,TRBV29-1,TGCAGCGTTGAAGGACAGAACACCGGGGAGCTGTTTTTT,CSVEGQNTGELFF
NA,NA,TRBJ2-5,TRBV2,TGTGCCAGCAGTGAACCGGAACAGGAGTACTTC,CASSEPEQEYF
NA,few,TRBJ2-5,TRBV3-1,TGTGCCAGCAGCCCAACAACTAGCCCCCAAGAGACCCAGTACTTC,CASSPTTSPQETQYF
NA,NA,TRBJ2-7,TRBV7-6,TGTGCCAGCAGCTTAGCGGGGACCAGGGACGAGCAGTACTTC,CASSLAGTRDEQYF
NA,few,TRBJ2-5,TRBV19,TGTGCCAGTAGTACCCCGCAGGGACAAGAGACCCAGTACTTC,CASSTPQGQETQYF
TRBD1,few,TRBJ2-7,TRBV7-2,TGTGCCAGCAGCTTAGTCAACGGACAGGGACTCTACGAGCAGTACTTC,CASSLVNGQGLYEQYF
NA,NA,TRBJ2-3,TRBV6-1,TGTGCCAGCAGGTTCGGCGGGGGCCAAGATACGCAGTATTTT,CASRFGGGQDTQYF
NA,few,TRBJ2-1,TRBV7-9,TGTGCCAGCAGATCCGGGACTGGGACCTACAATGAGCAGTTCTTC,CASRSGTGTYNEQFF
NA,few,TRBJ2-7,TRBV29-1,TGCAGCGTTGGTACCGTCGAGCAGTACTTC,CSVGTVEQYF
TRBD1,many,TRBJ2-7,TRBV10-3,TGTGCCATCAGTGTTGACAGGGGGCTGTACGAGCAGTACTTC,CAISVDRGLYEQYF
TRBD1,many,TRBJ1-2,TRBV7-2,TGTGCCAGCAGCCCGAACAGGGGGCGCATTAGCTATGGCTACACCTTC,CASSPNRGRISYGYTF
TRBD1,few,TRBJ1-5,TRBV20-1,TGCAGTGCGGCCGCCGGGACAGCCAATCAGCCCCAGCATTTT,CSAAAGTANQPQHF
TRBD2,NA,TRBJ2-1,TRBV7-8,TGTGCCATCACCGCGGGGGGGTTCTACAATGAGCAGTTCTTC,CAITAGGFYNEQFF
TRBD1,NA,TRBJ2-7,TRBV20-1,TGCAGTGCTAGATATCCGGGACAGTCCTACGAGCAGTACTTC,CSARYPGQSYEQYF
NA,NA,TRBJ1-4,TRBV7-9,TGTGCCAGCAGCTTAGCCGGGAGGGCAACTAATGAAAAACTGTTTTTT,CASSLAGRATNEKLFF
TRBD2,NA,TRBJ2-5,TRBV20-1,TGCAGTGCTAGAGTGGCTAGCGGGCTGCCTTTAGAGACCCAGTACTTC,CSARVASGLPLETQYF
TRBD1,NA,TRBJ2-2,TRBV5-1,TGCGCCAGCAGCTTGGGATCCCTGGCACAGGGGGCCACCGGGGAGCTGTTTTTT,CASSLGSLAQGATGELFF
TRBD2,many,TRBJ2-1,TRBV6-1,TGTGCCAGCTGGTCCGGGGGACTAGTTGTAAATGAGCAGTTCTTC,CASWSGGLVVNEQFF
NA,few,TRBJ2-3,TRBV7-2,TGTGCCAGCAGTTTCCTTATGGGGGGGGGCAGGTCAGATACGCAGTATTTT,CASSFLMGGGRSDTQYF
TRBD2,NA,TRBJ2-3,TRBV5-1,TGCGCCAGCAGCCCGATCGGTGGCGGGAGGAGGGGAGATACGCAGTATTTT,CASSPIGGGRRGDTQYF
NA,many,TRBJ2-1,TRBV18,TGTGCCAGCTCACCGACAGACTCCTACAATGAGCAGTTCTTC,CASSPTDSYNEQFF
NA,few,TRBJ1-2,TRBV27,TGTGCCAGCAGCAGTTCACTGAACTATGGCTACACCTTC,CASSSSLNYGYTF
NA,few,TRBJ2-7,TRBV29-1,TGCAGCGTTGAAGATTCCGACAGCTTCTCCTACGAGCAGTACTTC,CSVEDSDSFSYEQYF
TRBD1,many,TRBJ1-1,TRBV5-1,TGCGCCAGCAGCTTGACTTTGGACAGGAAAAGGGGGACTGAAGCTTTCTTT,CASSLTLDRKRGTEAFF
NA,NA,TRBJ2-7,TRBV10-3,TGTGCCATCAGTGCTACCGGGACTGATGCAGGGGAGCAGTACTTC,CAISATGTDAGEQYF
NA,NA,TRBJ2-1,TRBV7-2,TGTGCCAGCAGCTTAGGTCTAGGTGGGGAGCAGTTCTTC,CASSLGLGGEQFF
NA,few,TRBJ2-7,TRBV28,TGTGCCAGCAGTGCGGGACCGACACCCTACGAGCAGTACTTC,CASSAGPTPYEQYF
NA,NA,TRBJ2-2,TRBV7-9,TGTGCCACCACGGGCAGGACGGAGAACACCGGGGAGCTGTTTTTT,CATTGRTENTGELFF